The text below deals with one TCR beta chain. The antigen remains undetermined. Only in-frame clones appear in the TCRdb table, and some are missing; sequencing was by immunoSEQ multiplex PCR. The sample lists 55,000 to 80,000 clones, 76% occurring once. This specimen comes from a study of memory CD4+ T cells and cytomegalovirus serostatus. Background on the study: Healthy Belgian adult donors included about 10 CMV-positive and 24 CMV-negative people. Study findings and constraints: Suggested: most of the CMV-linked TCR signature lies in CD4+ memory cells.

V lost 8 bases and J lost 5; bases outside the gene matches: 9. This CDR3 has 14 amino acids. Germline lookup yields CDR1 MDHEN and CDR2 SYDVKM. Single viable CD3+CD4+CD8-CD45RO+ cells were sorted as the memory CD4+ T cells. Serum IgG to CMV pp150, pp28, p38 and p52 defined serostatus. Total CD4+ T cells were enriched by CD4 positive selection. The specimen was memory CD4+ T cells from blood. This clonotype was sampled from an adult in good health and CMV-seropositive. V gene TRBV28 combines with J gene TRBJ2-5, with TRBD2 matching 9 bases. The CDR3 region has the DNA TGTGCCAGCCAGGCGGGACTAGCACCCGAGACCCAGTACTTC. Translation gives CASQAGLAPETQYF.